Below, 16 T cell receptor beta chains from the same sample are listed, as sequenced in a study of cytomegalovirus exposure and HLA in healthy donors. The study ran its PCR with 60 Vbeta and 13 Jbeta primers. Profiled with immunoSEQ multiplex PCR; TCRdb holds only in-frame clones, not every one. The data show about 190,000 clones, approximately 70% seen once. Sequencing used PBMCs. These receptors were collected from a woman younger than 45 in good health and CMV-seronegative.

The V and J genes are TRBV7-9 and TRBJ1-2; TRBD1 matches at 7 bases. Losses at the gene ends were 1 base for V and 9 bases for J; bases not matched to a gene: 11. The CDR3 has 15 amino acids. CDR1 and CDR2 from the germline V gene are SEHNR and FQNEAQ (reference sequence). CDR3 in amino acids: CASSLVLGQRFSYTF. CDR3 DNA: TGTGCCAGCAGCTTAGTGTTGGGACAGAGGTTTAGCTACACCTTC.

The chain is built from TRBV9 and TRBJ2-5; 11 positions match TRBD2. CDR3 length: 18 residues. Trimming took 0 bases from V and 3 from J; bases not matched to a gene: 10. From germline, CDR1 is SGDLS and CDR2 YYNGEE. DNA for the CDR3: TGTGCCAGCAGCGTAGAGCCGGAGATTAGCGGGGGGGAAGAGACCCAGTACTTC. It codes for CASSVEPEISGGEETQYF.

This chain joins TRBV6-5 and TRBJ1-2; no reliable D call. Germline loops: CDR1 MNHEY, CDR2 SVGAGI. Trimming removed 5 bases from V and 3 bases from J, with 10 bases in between. The CDR3 totals 13 residues. CDR3 sequence (DNA): TGTGCCAGCAGTGTTCGCACGGACTATGGCTACACCTTC. Translation: CASSVRTDYGYTF.

This sequence joins TRBV2 and TRBJ2-1, with TRBD2 matching 8 bases. The CDR3 has 17 residues. The J segment lost 0 bases and the V segment lost 1 base, leaving 5 bases of the junction unmatched. Germline values: CDR1 SNHLY, CDR2 FYNNEI. The CDR3 DNA reads TGTGCCAGCAGTGAAGACCCCAGCGGGAGCTCCTACAATGAGCAGTTCTTC. Amino acid sequence: CASSEDPSGSSYNEQFF.

The J gene is TRBJ1-5, the V gene TRBV11-3; weak D call: TRBD1 (5 bases). V lost 5 bases to trimming and J lost 2 bases, with 13 bases between them. The CDR3 is 15 amino acids. Germline assignment: CDR1 SGHNT and CDR2 YENEEA. The CDR3 protein is CASSPTWGGNQPQHF. CDR3 nucleotides: TGTGCCAGCAGCCCGACGTGGGGCGGCAATCAGCCCCAGCATTTT.

This chain connects TRBV9 to TRBJ2-1; D remains ambiguous. This CDR3 comprises 17 residues. Germline V gives CDR1 SGDLS, CDR2 YYNGEE. Trimming cost V 0 bases and J 5 bases, with 18 bases left between them. CDR3 in DNA: TGTGCCAGCAGCGTAGAGTCCTTACCGACTTCTAACAATGAGCAGTTCTTC. Translating gives CASSVESLPTSNNEQFF.

The chain combines TRBV6-4 with TRBJ1-1, with 11 bases matching TRBD1. Germline V gene lookup returns CDR1 MRHNA and CDR2 SNTAGT. This CDR3 region has 13 residues. The junction had 0 bases not matched to a gene; V was cut back by 2 bases and J by 7 bases. The CDR3 sequence is CASSDGTGGEAFF. CDR3 DNA: TGTGCCAGCAGTGACGGGACAGGGGGTGAAGCTTTCTTT.

The gene calls are TRBV2 and TRBJ2-3, with 7 positions matching TRBD2. Germline V gives CDR1 SNHLY, CDR2 FYNNEI. V was pared by 5 bases and J by 0 bases, with 5 bases of the junction left unmatched. This CDR3 has 15 residues. Here the CDR3 reads CASSFSGLSTDTQYF. As DNA, the CDR3 is TGTGCCAGCAGTTTTAGCGGGCTTAGCACAGATACGCAGTATTTT.

This sequence joins TRBV5-1 and TRBJ2-7; TRBD2 matches at 8 bases. The germline V gene has CDR1 SGHRS and CDR2 YFSETQ. The CDR3 loop spans 15 amino acids. J gave up 0 bases and V 4 bases, and 6 bases lay outside the gene matches. This CDR3 reads CASSPLAGTSYEQYF. In DNA form, the CDR3 reads TGCGCCAGCAGCCCCCTAGCGGGCACCTCCTACGAGCAGTACTTC.

The V gene is TRBV10-1, the J gene TRBJ1-3; 7 bases are a match to TRBD1. After removal of 0 bases from V and 4 bases from J, the junction contained 15 bases not matched to a gene. The germline V gene has CDR1 WNHNN and CDR2 SYGVQD (reference sequence). CDR3 length: 19 amino acids. CDR3 in amino acids: CASSESEMTGKALGNTIYF. Written as DNA, the CDR3 is TGCGCCAGCAGTGAGTCGGAAATGACAGGGAAGGCGCTAGGAAACACCATATATTTT.

This chain links TRBV15 with TRBJ2-6, with 16 positions matching TRBD2. With 4 bases clipped from V and 2 bases from J, the junction kept 8 bases outside the gene matches. CDR3 length equals 20 residues. Germline V lookup: CDR1 LNHNV, CDR2 YYDKDF (reference sequence). Here the CDR3 DNA reads TGTGCCACCAGCACCGGGACTAGCGGGAGGGGGGGGGCTGGGGCCAACGTCCTGACTTTC. This gives the protein CATSTGTSGRGGAGANVLTF.

This clone was detected a few times. The chain joins TRBV7-9 to TRBJ1-5, with 12 bases fitting TRBD1. Unmatched junction bases numbered 12, after V lost 5 bases and J lost 7 bases. Germline lookup yields CDR1 SEHNR and CDR2 FQNEAQ (reference sequence). The CDR3 loop spans 17 amino acids. The CDR3: CASSIGDRGRRGQPQHF. The CDR3 coding sequence is TGTGCCAGCAGCATCGGGGACAGGGGGCGACGGGGACAGCCCCAGCATTTT. Filled out from reference TRBV7-9 and TRBJ1-5, the complete variable domain reads DTGVSQNPRHKITKRGQNVTFRCDPISEHNRLYWYRQTLGQGPEFLTYFQNEAQLEKSRLLSDRFSAERPKGSFSTLEIQRTEQGDSAMYLCASSIGDRGRRGQPQHFGDGTRLSIL.

The CDR3 nucleotides read TGTGCCAGCAGCGGGACTAGCGGGGGATTATACGAGCAGTACTTC. Its translation is CASSGTSGGLYEQYF. The rearrangement links TRBV7-9 to TRBJ2-7; 14 bases align to TRBD2. This CDR3 contains 15 residues. Germline V gene sequence: CDR1 SEHNR, CDR2 FQNEAQ (reference sequence). V dropped 5 bases and J dropped 4; count of bases not matched to a gene: 4.

The rearrangement joins TRBV25-1 to TRBJ1-4, with a tentative D call TRBD1 (5 bases). CDR3 length equals 17 residues. Per germline, CDR1 MGHDK and CDR2 SYGVNS. V was clipped by 3 bases and J by 11 bases, with 25 bases between them. As DNA, the CDR3 is TGTGCCAGCAGTGATAACCAGGGATTGGGTTCCCTTGGTAAACTGTTTTTT. Protein: CASSDNQGLGSLGKLFF.

The J gene is TRBJ1-2, the V gene TRBV7-9, with no clear D. The germline CDR1 and CDR2 sequences are SEHNR and FQNEAQ (reference sequence). V lost 3 bases, J lost 1 base, and 12 bases lay in between. The CDR3 consists of 15 residues. CDR3 nucleotides: TGTGCCAGCAGCTTCGAGGGTCGGGATAACTATGGCTACACCTTC. Its protein is CASSFEGRDNYGYTF.

The genes are TRBV18 and TRBJ2-7; D remains ambiguous. There are 15 residues in the CDR3. The germline gives CDR1 KGHSH, CDR2 LQKENI. V lost 0 bases and J 3 bases, leaving 12 bases between the germline ends. The CDR3 spells CASSPPEDIGYEQYF. Here the CDR3 DNA reads TGTGCCAGCTCACCACCAGAAGATATCGGCTACGAGCAGTACTTC.